These 14 T cell receptor beta chains originate from one sample sequenced in a study of T cells in Graves' hyperthyroidism and ophthalmopathy. Authors of the study amplified TCR beta CDR3 regions from RNA transcripts. Using the HTBI primer set, a first-round RT-PCR was run on the TCR CDR3. TCRdb reprocessed the multiplex PCR reads with MiXCR, giving one entry per CDR3 protein. The profile shows more than 300,000 distinct CDR3 sequences, less than 20% of them singletons. Input material: blood. All receptors derive from a man in his late teens or twenties with Graves' ophthalmopathy.

This clonotype was seen at least ten times. The V call is TRBV7-2, the J call TRBJ2-5, with D tentatively TRBD2 (7 bases). The V gene's germline CDR1 is SGHTA and CDR2 FQGNSA. With 2 bases removed from V and 5 bases from J, the gap between germline ends came to 18 bases. This CDR3 comprises 16 residues. CDR3 in amino acids: CASSLNSPGGFETQYF. CDR3 DNA: TGTGCCAGCAGCTTAAACTCCCCGGGGGGCTTCGAGACCCAGTACTTC.

This clonotype was seen many times. This rearrangement joins TRBV7-2 to TRBJ2-1; 8 bases fit TRBD1. J lost 6 bases, V lost 2 bases, and 3 bases had no gene match. Germline V CDR1 and CDR2: SGHTA, FQGNSA. The CDR3 length is 14 residues. CDR3 DNA: TGTGCCAGCAGCTTAAAACAGGGGGTCAATGAGCAGTTCTTC. Translation: CASSLKQGVNEQFF.

This clonotype was counted many times. This rearrangement joins TRBV28 to TRBJ1-6, with a weak D call TRBD1 (6 bases). The V and J ends lost 10 bases and 9 bases respectively, with 19 bases between them. Germline values: CDR1 MDHEN, CDR2 SYDVKM. CDR3 length: 14 residues. CDR3 bases: TGTGCCATTTCGGGGGGGGCTTGGCTTTCACCCCTCCACTTT. This sequence encodes CAISGGAWLSPLHF.

The gene calls are TRBV29-1 and TRBJ2-3; no definite D call. Germline lookup yields CDR1 SQVTM and CDR2 ANQGSEA. The germline V and J ends were trimmed by 2 bases and 5 bases, with 8 bases remaining between them. The CDR3 covers 12 residues. CDR3 DNA sequence: TGCAGCGTTGAACCCCGTCAAGATACGCAGTATTTT. The encoded protein is CSVEPRQDTQYF.

DNA for the CDR3: TGTGCCAGTAGTATTAGGGACGTGGCCAGCCGCTCAGATACGCAGTATTTT. It is translated as CASSIRDVASRSDTQYF. The chain employs TRBV19 and TRBJ2-3; TRBD1 or TRBD2 may be the D gene (5 bases each). Trimming cost V 3 bases and J 4 bases, with 20 bases left between them. This CDR3 region has 17 residues. Germline CDR1 is LNHDA and CDR2 is SQIVND (reference sequence). The variable domain in full, with the rest retrieved from reference TRBV19 and TRBJ2-3, is DGGITQSPKYLFRKEGQNVTLSCEQNLNHDAMYWYRQDPGQGLRLIYYSQIVNDFQKGDIAEGYSVSREKKESFPLTVTSAQKNPTAFYLCASSIRDVASRSDTQYFGPGTRLTVL.

This clonotype was seen at least ten times. The chain is built from TRBV5-6 and TRBJ2-1; no reliable D call. Germline V gene sequence: CDR1 SGHDT, CDR2 YYEEEE. This CDR3 contains 9 residues. V was trimmed by 6 bases and J by 9 bases, leaving 4 bases between them. The CDR3: CASTGEQFF. In nucleotides, the CDR3 is TGTGCCAGCACGGGTGAGCAGTTCTTC. Full variable domain (remainder filled in from reference TRBV5-6 and TRBJ2-1): DAGVTQSPTHLIKTRGQQVTLRCSPKSGHDTVSWYQQALGQGPQFIFQYYEEEERQRGNFPDRFSGHQFPNYSSELNVNALLLGDSALYLCASTGEQFFGPGTRLTVL.

This clonotype was counted ten times or more. This chain links TRBV12-3 or TRBV12-4 with TRBJ2-5; 8 bases align to TRBD2. The CDR3 extends over 14 amino acids. The V gene end was trimmed by 6 bases and the J gene end by 5 bases; junction bases not matched to a gene: 8. The CDR3 is CASSFRGGHETQYF. The CDR3 DNA follows: TGTGCCAGCAGCTTCCGGGGGGGCCATGAGACCCAGTACTTC.

This clonotype showed up many times. The chain carries TRBV20-1 and TRBJ2-3; tentative D call: TRBD1 (7 bases). The germline V gene encodes CDR1 DFQATT and CDR2 SNEGSKA (reference sequence). This CDR3 is 14 amino acids long. Trimming took off 7 bases at V and 3 bases at J, with 17 bases between the two ends. The CDR3 bases are TGCAGTGTCTTAGGCAGGGGGGCTACAGATACGCAGTATTTT. Its protein product is CSVLGRGATDTQYF.

CDR3 protein: CASSFRALDRDGTYEQYF. The CDR3 coding sequence is TGTGCCAGCAGCTTTAGGGCACTCGACCGGGACGGAACCTACGAGCAGTACTTC. The chain couples TRBV7-6 to TRBJ2-7; D may correspond to TRBD1 or TRBD2 (5 bases each). Trimming left V 3 bases short and J 2 bases short, with 23 bases between. The germline V gene encodes CDR1 SGHVS and CDR2 FNYEAQ. The CDR3 runs 18 residues.

This clonotype occurred once. Being one base from a much bigger clone, this may be a read error. The chain has TRBV11-2 and TRBJ1-5; tentatively, D is TRBD1 (5 bases). Germline V gene sequence: CDR1 SGHAT, CDR2 FQNNGV. The CDR3 runs 15 residues. The CDR3 region is CAGSLARQGGEPQHF. The CDR3 bases are TGTGCCGGCAGCTTAGCCAGGCAGGGTGGGGAACCCCAGCATTTT.

This clonotype was seen a handful of times. V and J are TRBV20-1 and TRBJ2-7; 9 bases agree with TRBD1. The CDR3 totals 14 residues. The germline V gene encodes CDR1 DFQATT and CDR2 SNEGSKA (reference sequence). Trimming cost V 5 bases and J 6 bases; bases outside gene matches: 11. CDR3 in DNA: TGCAGTGCTGGATCGGGGACAGGGAGACGCGAGCAGTACTTC. Protein: CSAGSGTGRREQYF.

This clonotype came up many times. The chain is built from TRBV7-3 and TRBJ1-5; 9 nucleotides agree with TRBD1. The ends lost 1 base at V and 7 bases at J; junction bases unmatched: 11. CDR3 length: 17 amino acids. The germline V gene has CDR1 SGHTA and CDR2 FQGTGA. CDR3 sequence reads: CASSLKGGQGNEQPQHF. CDR3 bases: TGTGCCAGCAGCTTAAAGGGCGGACAGGGGAATGAACAGCCCCAGCATTTT.

This clonotype was seen ten or more times. The chain is built from TRBV12-3 or TRBV12-4 and TRBJ2-7; 7 bases match TRBD2. The ends lost 3 bases at V and 3 bases at J; junction bases unmatched: 8. The CDR3 has 15 amino acids. In DNA, the CDR3 is TGTGCCAGCAGTTTTCCGGGGAGGGACGGCTACGAGCAGTACTTC. This codes for CASSFPGRDGYEQYF.

This clonotype turned up a few times. The rearrangement uses TRBV6-5 and TRBJ2-5; D not certain. Germline values: CDR1 MNHEY, CDR2 SVGAGI. V lost 1 base, J lost 2 bases, and 11 bases lay in between. This CDR3 comprises 15 residues. The CDR3 region is CASSYWPQQQETQYF. CDR3 nucleotides: TGTGCCAGCAGTTACTGGCCCCAACAGCAAGAGACCCAGTACTTC.